This TCR beta chain was recovered during a study of cytomegalovirus exposure and HLA in healthy donors (dated by TCRdb to the late 2010s). Concerning the study at large: In an earlier analysis of roughly 500 of the donors, 276 Gb of sequence data and just under 120 million unique TCR beta sequences from about 179 million T cells were reported. Typing coverage varied by locus: 629-630 donors for A, B, C, DRB1 and DQB1; approximately 500 for DQA1; around 610 for DPA1; 450 to 480 for DPB1. The study profiled the T cell repertoires of 550 to 700 subjects by immunosequencing and related them to cytomegalovirus serostatus. Rather than using new phenotypic data, the later analysis identified candidate immune exposures from TCR beta sequences and from how often those sequences occurred across donors. An early release that covered some 640 HLA-typed donors contained approximately 300 gigabases of sequencing data and around 85 million unique TCR sequences. In addition to the first cohort of several hundred subjects, a separate validation cohort of approximately 110 different subjects was used. HLA typing included class I and class II loci at four-digit resolution. A later genetic analysis used genome-wide SNP genotypes for about 65% of the roughly 670 donors, treating that subset as a discovery cohort. In a later analysis, previously published TCR beta repertoires from 600 to 850 donors were re-analyzed and high-resolution HLA genotyping was added so that TCR occurrence patterns could be studied. Across around 400 genotyped donors of the cohort, an average of roughly 250,000 unique TCR beta nucleotide sequences per donor were sequenced, and roughly 20% of those sequences were non-productive. To predict cytomegalovirus infection status, the study brought together high-throughput TCR immunosequencing, statistical association of individual TCRs with disease status, and machine learning. Alongside the repertoire data, information on donor age, sex, ethnicity and CMV serostatus was compiled. In an earlier analysis of 500 to 650 of the donors, high-throughput TCR beta sequencing was used to judge whether each TCR beta V gene segment behaved as functional or pseudogenic. Because of strong linkage in the cohort, five DR-DQ haplotypes were treated as single units for association and clustering. Of the roughly 400 genotyped donors, 81% were placed in the genetic ancestry cluster associated with self-reported Caucasian donors. Every repertoire in the discovery cohort had been generated on one and the same sequencing platform. The study aimed to test whether cataloging public T cell receptors could reveal signatures of past pathogen exposure. What the authors observed across the whole study: Some IMGT-functional V segments, including TRBV6-2 and TRBV6-3, could not be distinguished by the 87-base-pair reads and were therefore excluded. Immune exposure information for the cohort was limited to CMV serostatus. Specific HLA alleles were associated with roughly 17,000 TCR beta sequences at a false discovery rate of 0.05 in a later analysis. In a later analysis, HLA-associated TCR beta chains showed more clonal expansion and lower generation probabilities than non-associated chains that were equally common. A later analysis reported that several top co-occurrence clusters appeared linked to parvovirus B19, influenza, CMV and Epstein-Barr virus. The earlier analysis of fewer than 750 of the donors excluded 15 to 20 rarely observed V segments, including chromosome 9 orphons, because counts were too low. The study gave a list of 150 to 200 TCR beta chains associated with cytomegalovirus. Presence/absence analyses assumed roughly uniform sequencing depth across donors, an assumption that may not hold. A further reported finding was that TCR beta sequences accurately predicted the HLA-A and HLA-B alleles for most subjects in the first cohort. Most TCR sequences were observed very rarely across donors, whereas some public TCRs were present in many individuals. In vitro tests confirmed that a few of the cytomegalovirus-associated TCR beta chains recognize cytomegalovirus antigens. When HLA alleles, especially DR and DQ, strongly co-occurred, TCR associations were difficult to assign to individual alleles. In both the original and validation cohorts, the classifier was reported to diagnose cytomegalovirus status with high specificity and sensitivity. A later genetic analysis associated a missense DCLRE1C variant with V-gene and J-gene trimming of TCR beta chains, and an independent cohort replicated the association. Linkage disequilibrium might explain the correlated functional status among segregating V segments, but an unknown experimental factor could not be ruled out. Compared with the roughly 700-donor mean, donors in an Asian-associated ancestry cluster had fewer N-insertions in productive TCRs, according to a later genetic analysis. This cohort had only TCR beta chains sequenced, and the lack of alpha or paired-chain data limited which features could be detected. In a later analysis, the rate of TCR association differed among HLA loci, with DRB1 alleles having the most associated TCRs and HLA-C alleles having the fewest. A later analysis found that most CMV-associated TCR beta chains appeared HLA-restricted, with HLA associations seemingly driven largely by CMV exposure. An earlier analysis of around 500 of the donors showed that most TCR beta V segments appeared in productive rearrangements either about 87% or about 30% of the time, which broadly matched IMGT annotations. A group of highly shared sequence variants was considered likely to be a technical artifact of the sequencing pipeline. Because HLA typing was unavailable for some donors at each locus, only the typed subset was used in association tests. The authors suggested that the approach could potentially be generalized to other disease states and immunological phenotypes.

From a lookup of the germline V gene, CDR1 and CDR2 are MDHEN and SYDVKM. The CDR3 runs 15 amino acids, cysteine and phenylalanine included. Left in the record is the CDR3 DNA by itself, 45 bases read in frame from the first base. Trimming leaves V shorter by 4 bases and J shorter by 6 bases, with the junction holding 5 bases beyond the gene matches. The protocol used for the library was the immunoSEQ multiplex PCR assay. The multiplex PCR relied on a mix of 60 forward primers for TCR Vbeta segments and 13 reverse primers for TCR Jbeta segments. The CDR3 region of rearranged TCR beta genes was amplified from genomic DNA by a multiplex PCR assay. The amplified TCR beta libraries were sequenced on the Illumina HiSeq System as 87-base-pair reads. On the study's bioinformatics: In a later analysis, tens of millions of unique TCR beta chains were counted across the 666 repertoires, and approximately 9.9 million of these chains were shared by at least two donors. To remove PCR and sequencing errors, raw reads were error-corrected and collapsed into unique sequences using a nearest-neighbor algorithm that merged closely related sequences. To assign V, D and J gene segments, CDR3 sequences were aligned to IMGT reference sequences. For a sequence to be retained, a match of at least six nucleotides was required to both a V gene segment and a J gene segment. Rearrangements were called productive when the CDR3 lacked stop codons and stayed in frame with V and J; all others were non-productive. CDR3 was defined according to IMGT convention as the region running from the second conserved V-encoded cysteine to the conserved J-encoded phenylalanine. Sequences without an unambiguous match to a single V gene segment were excluded from the earlier analysis of a few hundred of the donors. In an earlier analysis of roughly 500 of the donors, V segments were called functional above 56.7% productive rearrangements and were called segregating when the between-donor standard deviation exceeded 5%. A statistical classification framework was developed to diagnose cytomegalovirus status using the catalog of TCR beta chain sequences. V and J gene assignment, in a later analysis, came from comparing TCR nucleotide sequences with IMGT/GENE-DB human TR gene sequences. In a later analysis, CDR3 sequences and most-parsimonious VDJ recombination scenarios were assigned using the TCRdist pipeline. In a later analysis, each TCR beta chain was defined by its CDR3 amino acid sequence together with its V-gene family, and reads without a unique V-gene family were excluded. A later analysis removed 550 to 700 highly shared, low-generation-probability nucleotide sequences to deal with suspected cross-contamination and a sequencing artifact. In a later analysis, a clonal expansion index was calculated for each public chain from normalized within-repertoire ranks of inferred template counts. In a later analysis, generation probabilities were computed using a VDJ recombination model fitted to out-of-frame rearrangements, and the results were checked against IGoR. Hypergeometric tests were used in a later analysis to score TCR-TCR, TCR-HLA and TCR-CMV co-occurrence, with a repertoire-size bias correction applied to the TCR pairs. To estimate false discovery rates, a later analysis permuted the HLA or CMV assignments 20 times. In a later analysis, co-occurring TCRs were grouped with DBSCAN, and TCRdist sequence similarity was added when clustering was performed within HLA-allele-positive subsets. Repertoires with fewer than 30,000 or more than 120,000 public chains were left out of co-occurrence clustering, as were about five repertoires with anomalous nucleotide sharing. Held by TCRdb, this immuneACCESS table contains in-frame sequences only and omits some clones. Under half of the omission traces to an unresolved V gene where checked; the cause of the rest is unknown. V and J calls plus clone size are reproduced from that table; the DNA served to infer D and trimming. The table kept for this sample lists 130,000 to 150,000 clones. The leading ten clones occupy 0.96% of the sample.

The cohort was made up of around 720 healthy bone marrow donors. At the time of sampling, every cohort member was nominally healthy, though immune exposures that went unrecorded were likely present. The donor was CMV seronegative and was included in the group of under 450 seronegative cohort members. Each donor provided a peripheral blood sample, and peripheral blood mononuclear cells were used for TCR beta sequencing. Genomic DNA extraction from the blood cell samples was performed with the Qiagen DNeasy Blood Extraction Kit. Turning to this clone: The clone's antigen remains unknown.

Sequencing input: PBMCs. The chain is assembled from TRBV28 and TRBJ2-1; the junction holds 11 bases that match TRBD1. The origin of this receptor is a male donor in good health and CMV-seronegative. The CDR3 protein: CASSSGQGAINEQFF. The DNA sequence follows: TGTGCCAGCAGTTCCGGACAGGGGGCTATCAATGAGCAGTTCTTC.